This passage covers 20 T cell receptor beta chains from one sample sequenced in a study of PD-1 blockade in classical Hodgkin lymphoma. Profiled with immunoSEQ multiplex PCR; TCRdb holds only in-frame clones, not every one. This table holds about 33,000 clones, less than 75% found once. Time point defined: cycle 4 day 1 (C4D1), after six to seven weeks of nivolumab. Relapses following autologous stem cell transplantation were seen in all patients, with brentuximab vedotin exposure varying. Material: peripheral blood mononuclear cells (PBMCs), obtained before the fourth cycle of nivolumab. The receptor set was obtained from a human donor with classical Hodgkin lymphoma.

This clone showed up just a few times. Additional DNA sequences in this sample encode the identical CDR3. The chain links TRBV30 to TRBJ2-3, with D perhaps TRBD2 (5 bases). The CDR3 is 13 amino acids. CDR1 is GTSNPN, CDR2 SVGIG, per germline (reference sequence). The V end was cut by 4 bases, the J end by 5 bases, with 13 bases between. The CDR3 nucleotides read TGTGCCTGGAATCTGGGGAGTCAAGATACGCAGTATTTT. Its protein product is CAWNLGSQDTQYF. Full variable domain (rest looked up from reference TRBV30 and TRBJ2-3): SQTIHQWPATLVQPVGSPLSLECTVEGTSNPNLYWYRQAAGRGLQLLFYSVGIGQISSEVPQNLSASRPQDRQFILSSKKLLLSDSGFYLCAWNLGSQDTQYFGPGTRLTVL.

This chain uses TRBV28 with TRBJ2-3, with 10 bases fitting TRBD2. There are 15 residues in the CDR3. Germline loops: CDR1 MDHEN, CDR2 SYDVKM. J was trimmed by 5 bases and V by 8 bases; bases with no gene match: 10. Here the CDR3 DNA reads TGTGCCAGCGTAAAAGCGGGAGGGCCGGGAGATACGCAGTATTTT. Translating gives CASVKAGGPGDTQYF. Using reference TRBV28 and TRBJ2-3 for the parts outside the CDR3, the full variable domain is DVKVTQSSRYLVKRTGEKVFLECVQDMDHENMFWYRQDPGLGLRLIYFSYDVKMKEKGDIPEGYSVSREKKERFSLILESASTNQTSMYLCASVKAGGPGDTQYFGPGTRLTVL.

The chain employs TRBV16 and TRBJ2-2; D is perhaps TRBD1 (5 bases). The length of the CDR3 is 12 residues. Trimming removed 2 bases from V and 10 bases from J, with 8 bases in between. Looked up from germline, CDR1 is KGHSY and CDR2 is FQNENV. The CDR3 coding sequence is TGTGCCAGCAGCCAAAGGGGTGTGGAGCTGTTTTTT. Amino acids: CASSQRGVELFF.

This clone was recorded a few times. The V call is TRBV2, the J call TRBJ1-5; D might be TRBD1 (6 bases). Trimming stripped 3 bases from V and 7 bases from J, with 13 bases between. The CDR3 has 14 amino acids. CDR1 and CDR2 from the germline V gene are SNHLY and FYNNEI. The CDR3 sequence is CASSDPPGVQPQHF. Written as DNA, the CDR3 is TGTGCCAGCAGTGACCCGCCAGGGGTCCAGCCCCAGCATTTT.

The rearrangement uses TRBV27 and TRBJ1-1; D remains ambiguous. The length of the CDR3 is 16 residues. The germline gives CDR1 MNHEY, CDR2 SMNVEV (reference sequence). Between the trimmed V and J ends, which lost 0 bases and 1 base, there was a span of 12 bases. The CDR3, as DNA: TGTGCCAGCAGTTTATCCAGTCGGTCAGGGAACACTGAAGCTTTCTTT. Its protein product is CASSLSSRSGNTEAFF.

This chain links TRBV5-6 with TRBJ1-2, with unresolved D. The germline V and J ends were trimmed by 1 base and 8 bases, with 6 bases remaining between them. The CDR3 extends over 11 amino acids. Per the germline V gene, CDR1 is SGHDT and CDR2 is YYEEEE. The CDR3 DNA is TGTGCCAGCAGCTTGTATGGAGGCTACACCTTC. Its protein is CASSLYGGYTF. The variable domain in full, with the rest retrieved from reference TRBV5-6 and TRBJ1-2, is DAGVTQSPTHLIKTRGQQVTLRCSPKSGHDTVSWYQQALGQGPQFIFQYYEEEERQRGNFPDRFSGHQFPNYSSELNVNALLLGDSALYLCASSLYGGYTFGSGTRLTVV.

The genes are TRBV7-9 and TRBJ2-5; the match to TRBD1 covers 8 bases. From germline, CDR1 is SEHNR and CDR2 FQNEAQ (reference sequence). This CDR3 spans 15 amino acids. With V trimmed by 3 bases and J by 3 bases, 6 bases remained unmatched. The CDR3 DNA reads TGTGCCAGCAGCTTTAGACAGGGGTTGGAAGAGACCCAGTACTTC. Its translation is CASSFRQGLEETQYF. The full variable domain, in which reference TRBV7-9 and TRBJ2-5 provide the parts outside the CDR3, is DTGVSQNPRHKITKRGQNVTFRCDPISEHNRLYWYRQTLGQGPEFLTYFQNEAQLEKSRLLSDRFSAERPKGSFSTLEIQRTEQGDSAMYLCASSFRQGLEETQYFGPGTRLLVL.

J is TRBJ1-1 and V is TRBV6-1, with 8 bases matching TRBD1. Germline loops: CDR1 MNHNS, CDR2 SASEGT. After removal of 2 bases from V and 5 bases from J, the junction contained 4 bases not matched to a gene. This CDR3 has 14 residues. The CDR3 spells CASSETGGVTEAFF. CDR3 sequence (DNA): TGTGCCAGCAGTGAAACAGGGGGAGTTACTGAAGCTTTCTTT.

The chain couples TRBV21-1 to TRBJ1-5. TRBV21-1 is a recognized pseudogene. CDR3 length: 16 amino acids. The DNA of the CDR3 is TGTGCCAGCACCTCACCCAGGAGTGCCTTTAATCAGCCCCAGCATTTT. Amino acids: CASTSPRSAFNQPQHF.

The rearrangement links TRBV28 to TRBJ1-3; possibly TRBD1 for D (5 bases). The CDR3 is 18 residues long. CDR1 is MDHEN and CDR2 is SYDVKM in the germline V gene. The V gene lost 2 bases and the J gene lost 0 bases, with 17 bases spanning the gap. CDR3 in amino acids: CASSLISWGRFSGNTIYF. The DNA of the CDR3 is TGTGCCAGCAGTTTAATATCTTGGGGACGGTTCTCTGGAAACACCATATATTTT. Full variable domain (remainder filled in from reference TRBV28 and TRBJ1-3): DVKVTQSSRYLVKRTGEKVFLECVQDMDHENMFWYRQDPGLGLRLIYFSYDVKMKEKGDIPEGYSVSREKKERFSLILESASTNQTSMYLCASSLISWGRFSGNTIYFGEGSWLTVV.

The V gene is TRBV6-5, the J gene TRBJ2-5; 7 bases fit TRBD2. The DNA end is a closer match to TRBJ2-7, so the J assignment may be wrong. The germline CDR1 and CDR2 sequences are MNHEY and SVGAGI. The CDR3 runs 15 residues. CDR3 bases: TGTGCCAGCAGGTCCAGGGAGGGGAGCTCCTACGAGCAGTACTTC. Translation gives CASRSREGSSYEQYF.

The rearrangement links TRBV27 to TRBJ2-7; TRBD2 agrees at 8 bases. Germline V gene data show CDR1 as MNHEY and CDR2 as SMNVEV (reference sequence). Trimming took 8 bases from V and 3 from J; bases not matched to a gene: 9. This CDR3 is 14 amino acids long. The CDR3 spells CASRRAGEIYEQYF. The CDR3 nucleotides are TGTGCCAGCCGTCGAGCGGGAGAAATCTACGAGCAGTACTTC.

The chain couples TRBV7-2 to TRBJ1-5; D unclear. CDR1 SGHTA and CDR2 FQGNSA come from the germline V gene. Deletions cut 4 bases from V and 0 bases from J, with 10 bases between. The CDR3 is 15 amino acids. Here the CDR3 reads CASSYALNSNQPQHF. The CDR3 DNA reads TGTGCCAGCAGCTACGCGCTAAATAGCAATCAGCCCCAGCATTTT.

This clone was counted a few times. DNA of the CDR3: TGTGCCAGCAGCCCGATAACACAAGACGGATACCTAGACACCGGGGAGCTGTTTTTT. This gives the protein CASSPITQDGYLDTGELFF. V gene TRBV7-8 combines with J gene TRBJ2-2; D uncertain. The CDR3 is 19 amino acids. Deletions cut 5 bases from V and 3 bases from J, with 25 bases between. The germline V gene encodes CDR1 SGHVS and CDR2 FQNEAQ.

V and J are TRBV30 and TRBJ2-7; weak D call: TRBD2 (6 bases). Germline V gene sequence: CDR1 GTSNPN, CDR2 SVGIG (reference sequence). This CDR3 is built from 14 residues. The V and J ends lost 0 bases and 1 base respectively, with 10 bases between them. The CDR3 is CAWSVAGRSYEQYF. The CDR3 DNA is TGTGCCTGGAGTGTTGCAGGGAGGTCCTACGAGCAGTACTTC.

CDR3 DNA: TGTGCCAGCAGCCCTCACGGGGCTGGGGCCAACGTCCTGACTTTC. As protein: CASSPHGAGANVLTF. The V call is TRBV16, the J call TRBJ2-6, with a possible D match to TRBD2 (5 bases). The CDR3 contains 15 residues. V was shortened by 4 bases and J by 2 bases, with 9 bases between the two germline ends. CDR1 is KGHSY and CDR2 is FQNENV in the germline V gene.

V and J are TRBV18 and TRBJ2-1, with D possibly matching TRBD1 (6 bases). CDR3 length equals 13 residues. Germline V CDR1 and CDR2: KGHSH, LQKENI. Trimming pared 5 bases from V and 7 bases from J, leaving 12 bases between. The CDR3 region has the DNA TGTGCCAGCTCAGTGGGACAATTAAATGAGCAGTTCTTC. Amino acid sequence: CASSVGQLNEQFF.

The V and J genes are TRBV19 and TRBJ1-1; D is unresolved. CDR3 length equals 14 residues. Germline V gene lookup returns CDR1 LNHDA and CDR2 SQIVND (reference sequence). Deletions cut 5 bases from V and 5 bases from J, with 15 bases between. The DNA for the CDR3 is TGTGCCAGTAGTCTCTGGACGGATGGGACTGAAGCTTTCTTT. This translates into CASSLWTDGTEAFF.

This sequence joins TRBV7-9 and TRBJ1-2, with 7 positions matching TRBD1. The junction had 10 bases not matched to a gene; V was cut back by 5 bases and J by 4 bases. The V gene's germline CDR1 is SEHNR and CDR2 FQNEAQ (reference sequence). The CDR3 contains 15 residues. Here the CDR3 DNA reads TGTGCCAGCAGCCTGGGGGTCAGGGGGGTCTATGGCTACACCTTC. This encodes CASSLGVRGVYGYTF.

The CDR3 reads CASSLAGSGLFF. The CDR3 DNA is TGTGCCAGCAGCTTAGCAGGGAGTGGATTGTTCTTC. The J gene is TRBJ2-1, the V gene TRBV7-3, with D perhaps given as TRBD1 or TRBD2 (5 bases each). This CDR3 comprises 12 residues. Between the trimmed V and J ends, which lost 2 bases and 15 bases, there was a span of 14 bases. Per germline, CDR1 SGHTA and CDR2 FQGTGA.